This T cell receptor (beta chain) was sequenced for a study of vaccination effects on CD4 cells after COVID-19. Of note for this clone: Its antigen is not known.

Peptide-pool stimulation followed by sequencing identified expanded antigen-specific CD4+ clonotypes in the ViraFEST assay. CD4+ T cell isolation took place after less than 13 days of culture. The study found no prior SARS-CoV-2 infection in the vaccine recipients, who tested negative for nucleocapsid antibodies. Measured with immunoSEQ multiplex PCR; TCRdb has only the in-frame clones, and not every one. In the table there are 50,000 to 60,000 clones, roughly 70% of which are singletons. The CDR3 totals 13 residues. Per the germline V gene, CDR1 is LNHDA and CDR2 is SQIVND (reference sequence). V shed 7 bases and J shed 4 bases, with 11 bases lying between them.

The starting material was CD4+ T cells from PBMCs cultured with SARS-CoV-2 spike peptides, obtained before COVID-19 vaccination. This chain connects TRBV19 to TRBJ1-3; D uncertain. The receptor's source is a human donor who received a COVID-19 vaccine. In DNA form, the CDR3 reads TGTGCCAGTACTCCCTACGTCGGAAACACCATATATTTT. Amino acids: CASTPYVGNTIYF.